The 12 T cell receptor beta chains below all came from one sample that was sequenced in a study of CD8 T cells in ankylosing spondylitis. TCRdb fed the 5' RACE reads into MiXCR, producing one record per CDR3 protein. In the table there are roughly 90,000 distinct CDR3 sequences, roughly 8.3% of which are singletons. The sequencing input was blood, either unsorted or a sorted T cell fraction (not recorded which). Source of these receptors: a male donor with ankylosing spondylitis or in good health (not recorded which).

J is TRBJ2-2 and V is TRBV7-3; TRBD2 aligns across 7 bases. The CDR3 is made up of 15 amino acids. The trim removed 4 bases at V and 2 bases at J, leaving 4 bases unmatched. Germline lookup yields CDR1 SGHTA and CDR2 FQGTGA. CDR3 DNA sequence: TGTGCCAGCAGCTCAGCGGGACTAAACACCGGGGAGCTGTTTTTT. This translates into CASSSAGLNTGELFF.

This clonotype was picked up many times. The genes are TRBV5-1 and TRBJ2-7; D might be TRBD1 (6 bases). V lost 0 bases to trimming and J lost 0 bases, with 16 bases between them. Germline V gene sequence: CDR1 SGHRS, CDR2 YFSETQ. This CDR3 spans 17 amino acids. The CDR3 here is CASSLASGQGISYEQYF. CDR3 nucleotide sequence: TGCGCCAGCAGCTTGGCCAGCGGTCAGGGGATCTCCTACGAGCAGTACTTC.

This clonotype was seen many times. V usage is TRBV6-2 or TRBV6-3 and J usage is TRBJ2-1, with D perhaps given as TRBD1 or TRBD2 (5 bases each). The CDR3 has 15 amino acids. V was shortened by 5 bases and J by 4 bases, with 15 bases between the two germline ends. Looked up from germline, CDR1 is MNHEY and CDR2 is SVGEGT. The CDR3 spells CASSRGAWEYNEQFF. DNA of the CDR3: TGTGCCAGCAGTCGAGGGGCTTGGGAATACAATGAGCAGTTCTTC.

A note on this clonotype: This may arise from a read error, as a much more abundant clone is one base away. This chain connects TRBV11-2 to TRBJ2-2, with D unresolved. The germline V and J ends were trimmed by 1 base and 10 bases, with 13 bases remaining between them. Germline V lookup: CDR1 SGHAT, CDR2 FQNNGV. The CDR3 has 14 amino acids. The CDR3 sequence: CASSLVVRAAELFF. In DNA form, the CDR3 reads TGTGCCAGCAGCTTAGTGGTCCGAGCCGCGGAGCTGTTTTTT. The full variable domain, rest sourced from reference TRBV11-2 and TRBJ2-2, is EAGVAQSPRYKIIEKRQSVAFWCNPISGHATLYWYQQILGQGPKLLIQFQNNGVVDDSQLPKDRFSAERLKGVDSTLKIQPAKLEDSAVYLCASSLVVRAAELFFGEGSRLTVL.

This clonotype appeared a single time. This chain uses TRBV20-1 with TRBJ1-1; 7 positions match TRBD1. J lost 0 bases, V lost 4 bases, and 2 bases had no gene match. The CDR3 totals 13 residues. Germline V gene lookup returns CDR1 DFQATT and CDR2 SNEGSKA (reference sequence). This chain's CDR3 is CSAMDRMNTEAFF. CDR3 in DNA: TGCAGTGCTATGGACAGGATGAACACTGAAGCTTTCTTT.

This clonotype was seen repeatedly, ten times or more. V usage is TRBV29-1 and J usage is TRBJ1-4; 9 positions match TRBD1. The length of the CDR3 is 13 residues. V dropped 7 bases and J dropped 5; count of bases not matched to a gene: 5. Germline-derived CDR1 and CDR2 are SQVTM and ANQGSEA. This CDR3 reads CSAADRGNEKLFF. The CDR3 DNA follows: TGCAGCGCCGCCGACAGGGGGAATGAAAAACTGTTTTTT.

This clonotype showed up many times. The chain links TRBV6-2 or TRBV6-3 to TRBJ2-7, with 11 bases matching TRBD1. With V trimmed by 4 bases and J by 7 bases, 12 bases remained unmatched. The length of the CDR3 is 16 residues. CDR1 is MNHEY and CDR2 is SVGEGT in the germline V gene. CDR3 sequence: CASSSSADRGRKEQYF. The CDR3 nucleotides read TGTGCCAGCAGTTCCTCGGCGGACAGGGGGCGTAAAGAGCAGTACTTC.

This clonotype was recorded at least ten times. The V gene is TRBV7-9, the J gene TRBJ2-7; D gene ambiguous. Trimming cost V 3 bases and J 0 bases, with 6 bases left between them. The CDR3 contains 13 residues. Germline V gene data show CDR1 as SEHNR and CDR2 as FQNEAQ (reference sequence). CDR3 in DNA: TGTGCCAGCAGCTTTGGGCCCTCCTACGAGCAGTACTTC. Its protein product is CASSFGPSYEQYF.

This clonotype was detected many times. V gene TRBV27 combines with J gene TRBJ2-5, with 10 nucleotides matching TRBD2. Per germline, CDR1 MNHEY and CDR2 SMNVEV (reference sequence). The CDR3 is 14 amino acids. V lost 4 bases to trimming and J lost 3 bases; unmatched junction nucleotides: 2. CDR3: CASSSLAGEETQYF. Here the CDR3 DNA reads TGTGCCAGCAGTTCCCTAGCGGGGGAAGAGACCCAGTACTTC.

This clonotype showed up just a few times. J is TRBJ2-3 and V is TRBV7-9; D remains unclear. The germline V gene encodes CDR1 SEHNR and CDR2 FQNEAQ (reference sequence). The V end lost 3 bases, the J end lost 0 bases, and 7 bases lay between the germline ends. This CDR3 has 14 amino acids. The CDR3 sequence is CASSFWASTDTQYF. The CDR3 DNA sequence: TGTGCCAGCAGCTTCTGGGCTAGCACAGATACGCAGTATTTT.

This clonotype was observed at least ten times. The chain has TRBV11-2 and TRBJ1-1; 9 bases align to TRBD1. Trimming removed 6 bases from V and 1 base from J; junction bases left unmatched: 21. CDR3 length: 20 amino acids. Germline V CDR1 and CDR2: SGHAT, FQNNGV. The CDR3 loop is CASRTYFWAGTGFTNTEAFF. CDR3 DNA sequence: TGTGCCAGCAGGACTTACTTTTGGGCCGGGACAGGGTTCACGAACACTGAAGCTTTCTTT.

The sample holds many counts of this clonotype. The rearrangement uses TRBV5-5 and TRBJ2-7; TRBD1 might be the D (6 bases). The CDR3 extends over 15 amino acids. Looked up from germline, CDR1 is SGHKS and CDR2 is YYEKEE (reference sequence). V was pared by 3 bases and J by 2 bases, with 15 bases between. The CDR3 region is CASSSIPGHAYEQYF. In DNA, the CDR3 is TGTGCCAGCAGCTCGATACCGGGACACGCCTACGAGCAGTACTTC.